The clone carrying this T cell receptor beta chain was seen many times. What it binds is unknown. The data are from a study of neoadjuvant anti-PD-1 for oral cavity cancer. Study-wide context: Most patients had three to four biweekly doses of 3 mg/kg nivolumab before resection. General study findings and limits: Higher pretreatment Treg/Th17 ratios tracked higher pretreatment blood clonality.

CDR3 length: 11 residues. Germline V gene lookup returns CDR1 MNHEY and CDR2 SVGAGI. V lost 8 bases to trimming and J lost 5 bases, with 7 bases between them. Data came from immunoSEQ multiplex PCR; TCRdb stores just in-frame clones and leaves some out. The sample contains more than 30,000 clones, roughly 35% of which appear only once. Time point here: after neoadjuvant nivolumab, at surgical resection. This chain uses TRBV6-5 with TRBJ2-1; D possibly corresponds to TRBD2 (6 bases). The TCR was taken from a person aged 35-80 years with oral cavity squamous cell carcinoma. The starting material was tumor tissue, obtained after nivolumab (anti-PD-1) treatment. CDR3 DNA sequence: TGTGCCAGCGAGCGGGACAATGAGCAGTTCTTC. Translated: CASERDNEQFF.